The 25 T cell receptor beta chains below come from one sample, sequenced in a study of T cell responses to AZD1222 COVID-19 vaccine. TCRdb's table, derived via immunoSEQ multiplex PCR, lists solely in-frame clones and lacks some. The sample carries 250,000 to 300,000 clones, 94% recorded once. This specimen was peripheral blood, taken 28 days after the second AZD1222 dose. The receptors here all came from an adult who received the AZD1222 COVID-19 vaccine.

This rearrangement joins TRBV5-4 to TRBJ2-5, with 9 bases that match TRBD2. V dropped 7 bases and J dropped 5; count of bases not matched to a gene: 9. Germline V lookup: CDR1 SGHNT, CDR2 YYREEE (reference sequence). The CDR3 is 14 amino acids. The CDR3 sequence: CASVLAGSSETQYF. The CDR3 nucleotides are TGTGCCAGCGTCCTAGCGGGAAGCTCGGAGACCCAGTACTTC.

The chain combines TRBV27 with TRBJ2-3, with 10 bases aligning to TRBD1. Germline lookup yields CDR1 MNHEY and CDR2 SMNVEV (reference sequence). The length of the CDR3 is 16 residues. V lost 4 bases and J lost 6; bases outside the gene matches: 10. The CDR3 region has the DNA TGTGCCAGCAGTTCCCGGGACAGGGGTGTGCGGGATACGCAGTATTTT. It translates to CASSSRDRGVRDTQYF.

This clone was recorded once. The chain carries TRBV7-8 and TRBJ2-5, with 8 positions matching TRBD2. The CDR3 loop spans 14 amino acids. V gave up 4 bases and J gave up 5 bases; unmatched junction bases: 6. Germline V gives CDR1 SGHVS, CDR2 FQNEAQ. CDR3 coding DNA: TGTGCCAGCAGCTCCGGGGGGGCCGGGGAGACCCAGTACTTC. Translated: CASSSGGAGETQYF. The full variable domain, its missing parts supplied by reference TRBV7-8 and TRBJ2-5, is GAGVSQSPRYKVAKRGQDVALRCDPISGHVSLFWYQQALGQGPEFLTYFQNEAQLDKSGLPSDRFFAERPEGSVSTLKIQRTQQEDSAVYLCASSSGGAGETQYFGPGTRLLVL.

This chain uses TRBV24-1 with TRBJ2-1; TRBD1 aligns across 7 bases. The germline CDR1 and CDR2 sequences are KGHDR and SFDVKD. The V segment lost 3 bases and the J segment 3 bases; nucleotides outside the gene matches: 4. The CDR3 runs 15 residues. In nucleotides, the CDR3 is TGTGCCACCAGTGATGGGGACAGTGTCTACAATGAGCAGTTCTTC. Its protein is CATSDGDSVYNEQFF.

The chain is built from TRBV29-1 and TRBJ2-5; perhaps TRBD2 as D (6 bases). Germline lookup yields CDR1 SQVTM and CDR2 ANQGSEA. Trimming shortened V by 1 base and J by 8 bases, and 14 bases separated the two germline ends. The CDR3 has 13 amino acids. CDR3 bases: TGCAGCGTTGAAGCCCCGCTGGGAGGAACCCAGTACTTC. Its protein is CSVEAPLGGTQYF.

This rearrangement joins TRBV5-1 to TRBJ2-3, with a weak D call TRBD2 (7 bases). The germline gives CDR1 SGHRS, CDR2 YFSETQ. The CDR3 has 15 amino acids. V shed 4 bases and J shed 0 bases, with 12 bases lying between them. CDR3 bases: TGCGCCAGCAGCGGGGGGGCCGGGAGCACAGATACGCAGTATTTT. Protein: CASSGGAGSTDTQYF. Complete variable domain (other parts from reference TRBV5-1 and TRBJ2-3): KAGVTQTPRYLIKTRGQQVTLSCSPISGHRSVSWYQQTPGQGLQFLFEYFSETQRNKGNFPGRFSGRQFSNSRSEMNVSTLELGDSALYLCASSGGAGSTDTQYFGPGTRLTVL.

This clone was observed once. J is TRBJ2-7 and V is TRBV2; D might be TRBD2 (6 bases). In germline, CDR1 is SNHLY, CDR2 FYNNEI. CDR3 length equals 13 residues. V lost 3 bases and J 3 bases, leaving 9 bases between the germline ends. The CDR3 DNA is TGTGCCAGCAGTGAGGAGGGGATCTACGAGCAGTACTTC. Encoded protein: CASSEEGIYEQYF.

V usage is TRBV4-1 and J usage is TRBJ1-6, with D maybe TRBD1 (6 bases). The germline V gene has CDR1 MGHRA and CDR2 YSYEKL. The CDR3 is 15 amino acids. V was shortened by 0 bases and J by 9 bases, with 12 bases between the two germline ends. This chain's CDR3 is CASSQEGWGRSPLHF. The CDR3 coding sequence is TGCGCCAGCAGCCAAGAGGGGTGGGGGCGTTCACCCCTCCACTTT.

The chain joins TRBV2 to TRBJ1-2; 8 nucleotides line up with TRBD1. The trim removed 4 bases at V and 4 bases at J, leaving 8 bases unmatched. CDR1 and CDR2 from the germline V gene are SNHLY and FYNNEI. There are 15 residues in the CDR3. The CDR3 protein is CASSVARTGTYGYTF. The DNA of the CDR3 is TGTGCCAGCAGTGTGGCAAGGACAGGGACCTATGGCTACACCTTC.

V and J are TRBV10-3 and TRBJ2-2; TRBD1 might be the D (6 bases). This CDR3 spans 14 amino acids. Germline CDR1 and CDR2: ENHRY and SYGVKD. Trimming stripped 10 bases from V and 3 bases from J, with 15 bases between. The CDR3 spells CATRDKSDTGELFF. The CDR3 nucleotides are TGTGCCACCCGGGACAAATCGGACACCGGGGAGCTGTTTTTT.

The chain couples TRBV7-2 to TRBJ1-2; 9 bases align to TRBD1. Germline CDR1 is SGHTA and CDR2 is FQGNSA. The CDR3 loop spans 16 amino acids. The V and J ends lost 5 bases and 7 bases, in that order; junction bases with no gene match: 14. Here the CDR3 DNA reads TGTGCCAGCAGCAGAACACAACAGGGGGCTAGGGGTGGCTACACCTTC. Its protein product is CASSRTQQGARGGYTF. Variable domain in full (rest from reference TRBV7-2 and TRBJ1-2): GAGVSQSPSNKVTEKGKDVELRCDPISGHTALYWYRQSLGQGLEFLIYFQGNSAPDKSGLPSDRFSAERTGGSVSTLTIQRTQQEDSAVYLCASSRTQQGARGGYTFGSGTRLTVV.

The chain has TRBV19 and TRBJ2-7; 9 positions agree with TRBD2. The CDR3 is 15 residues long. The junction had 9 bases not matched to a gene; V was cut back by 6 bases and J by 3 bases. The germline V gene encodes CDR1 LNHDA and CDR2 SQIVND (reference sequence). Written as DNA, the CDR3 is TGTGCCAGTAGGAATCTAGCGGGACGCGACTACGAGCAGTACTTC. It translates to CASRNLAGRDYEQYF.

The V gene is TRBV5-1, the J gene TRBJ2-7; D perhaps matches TRBD1 (5 bases). Germline-derived CDR1 and CDR2 are SGHRS and YFSETQ. The CDR3 contains 16 residues. The ends were cut back, 2 bases at V and 2 bases at J, with 17 bases in the middle. The CDR3 is CASSFSGPNRPYEQYF. The CDR3 DNA follows: TGCGCCAGCAGCTTTTCAGGGCCAAATAGGCCCTACGAGCAGTACTTC.

V gene TRBV5-1 combines with J gene TRBJ2-2; 9 bases map to TRBD2. The length of the CDR3 is 16 residues. Losses at the gene ends were 5 bases for V and 2 bases for J; bases not matched to a gene: 7. From germline, CDR1 is SGHRS and CDR2 YFSETQ. As DNA, the CDR3 is TGCGCCAGCAGGGATAGCGGGAGTATAAACACCGGGGAGCTGTTTTTT. Protein sequence: CASRDSGSINTGELFF. The complete variable domain, with remaining parts taken from reference TRBV5-1 and TRBJ2-2, reads KAGVTQTPRYLIKTRGQQVTLSCSPISGHRSVSWYQQTPGQGLQFLFEYFSETQRNKGNFPGRFSGRQFSNSRSEMNVSTLELGDSALYLCASRDSGSINTGELFFGEGSRLTVL.

The chain recombines TRBV6-2 or TRBV6-3 with TRBJ2-2; a weak D match, TRBD2 (6 bases). CDR1 and CDR2 from the germline V gene are MNHEY and SVGEGT. Trimming shortened V by 3 bases and J by 6 bases, and 17 bases separated the two germline ends. CDR3 length equals 16 residues. In nucleotides, the CDR3 is TGTGCCAGCAGTTATAGCGGAGGAGGGGTCCCCGGGGAGCTGTTTTTT. This gives the protein CASSYSGGGVPGELFF.

The chain combines TRBV2 with TRBJ2-3; no definite D call. The CDR3 consists of 14 residues. V was trimmed by 7 bases and J by 0 bases, leaving 11 bases between them. Germline loops: CDR1 SNHLY, CDR2 FYNNEI. CDR3 loop: CASKQSPSTDTQYF. In nucleotides, the CDR3 is TGTGCCAGCAAGCAGAGCCCAAGCACAGATACGCAGTATTTT.

The chain links TRBV4-2 to TRBJ1-4; no definite D call. This CDR3 contains 15 residues. CDR1 and CDR2 from the germline V gene are LGHNA and YNFKEQ. V was cut by 1 base and J by 2 bases, with 8 bases left in between. In DNA form, the CDR3 reads TGTGCCAGCAGCCAAGGGCGGGTGACTAATGAAAAACTGTTTTTT. This sequence encodes CASSQGRVTNEKLFF.

V and J are TRBV5-6 and TRBJ2-7, with D perhaps matching TRBD2 (6 bases). Germline V CDR1 and CDR2: SGHDT, YYEEEE. This CDR3 has 13 amino acids. V was pared by 0 bases and J by 3 bases, with 7 bases between. CDR3 coding DNA: TGTGCCAGCAGCTTGGTGGGACTCTACGAGCAGTACTTC. Protein product: CASSLVGLYEQYF.

J is TRBJ1-5 and V is TRBV5-6; 7 bases line up with TRBD1. CDR1 is SGHDT and CDR2 is YYEEEE in the germline V gene. The CDR3 has 15 amino acids. V trimming: 4 bases; J trimming: 2 bases; junction bases outside the gene matches: 6. Here the CDR3 DNA reads TGTGCCAGCAGCGCCCGACAGGGCGGCAATCAGCCCCAGCATTTT. This codes for CASSARQGGNQPQHF.

The chain links TRBV5-4 to TRBJ2-1; D is possibly TRBD2 (6 bases). The CDR3 covers 15 residues. Trimming left V 0 bases short and J 8 bases short, with 15 bases between. Germline V gene lookup returns CDR1 SGHNT and CDR2 YYREEE (reference sequence). CDR3 in amino acids: CASSLVGTRGDEQFF. CDR3 DNA sequence: TGTGCCAGCAGCTTGGTGGGGACCCGCGGGGATGAGCAGTTCTTC. Filled out from reference TRBV5-4 and TRBJ2-1, the complete variable domain reads ETGVTQSPTHLIKTRGQQVTLRCSSQSGHNTVSWYQQALGQGPQFIFQYYREEENGRGNFPPRFSGLQFPNYSSELNVNALELDDSALYLCASSLVGTRGDEQFFGPGTRLTVL.

V usage is TRBV7-9 and J usage is TRBJ1-5; 10 bases line up with TRBD1. With V trimmed by 4 bases and J by 5 bases, 5 bases remained unmatched. Germline lookup yields CDR1 SEHNR and CDR2 FQNEAQ (reference sequence). The CDR3 spans 15 residues. The CDR3 reads CASSSGTGVDQPQHF. The CDR3 DNA sequence: TGTGCCAGCAGCTCCGGGACAGGGGTGGATCAGCCCCAGCATTTT.

The chain couples TRBV7-2 to TRBJ2-3; D may be TRBD2 (6 bases). The V gene's germline CDR1 is SGHTA and CDR2 FQGNSA. This CDR3 region has 15 residues. Trimming removed 2 bases from V and 2 bases from J, with 11 bases in between. CDR3 residues: CASSLRAGSTDTQYF. The CDR3 coding sequence is TGTGCCAGCAGCTTAAGGGCGGGGTCCACAGATACGCAGTATTTT.

For the CDR3, the DNA is TGCAGCGTTGGTCAACAGGGGGCCTATGGCTACACCTTC. Translated, it gives CSVGQQGAYGYTF. This chain links TRBV29-1 with TRBJ1-2, with 9 bases that match TRBD1. Trimming cost V 4 bases and J 4 bases; bases outside gene matches: 4. This CDR3 is 13 amino acids long. Looked up from germline, CDR1 is SQVTM and CDR2 is ANQGSEA. The full variable domain, in which reference TRBV29-1 and TRBJ1-2 provide the parts outside the CDR3, is SAVISQKPSRDICQRGTSLTIQCQVDSQVTMMFWYRQQPGQSLTLIATANQGSEATYESGFVIDKFPISRPNLTFSTLTVSNMSPEDSSIYLCSVGQQGAYGYTFGSGTRLTVV.

The chain carries TRBV4-1 and TRBJ2-6; D is unresolved. Trimming removed 0 bases from V and 0 bases from J, with 12 bases in between. The CDR3 contains 18 residues. The germline CDR1 and CDR2 sequences are MGHRA and YSYEKL. The CDR3, as DNA: TGCGCCAGCAGCCAAGAGGGCCTAATGCCCTCTGGGGCCAACGTCCTGACTTTC. Translated: CASSQEGLMPSGANVLTF.

The chain joins TRBV9 to TRBJ2-7, with D tentatively TRBD1 (6 bases). CDR3 length: 15 amino acids. The germline V gene encodes CDR1 SGDLS and CDR2 YYNGEE. Deletions cut 4 bases from V and 6 bases from J, with 20 bases between. CDR3 region: CASSPAAQGRGEQYF. CDR3 DNA sequence: TGTGCCAGCAGCCCGGCGGCCCAGGGGAGAGGCGAGCAGTACTTC.